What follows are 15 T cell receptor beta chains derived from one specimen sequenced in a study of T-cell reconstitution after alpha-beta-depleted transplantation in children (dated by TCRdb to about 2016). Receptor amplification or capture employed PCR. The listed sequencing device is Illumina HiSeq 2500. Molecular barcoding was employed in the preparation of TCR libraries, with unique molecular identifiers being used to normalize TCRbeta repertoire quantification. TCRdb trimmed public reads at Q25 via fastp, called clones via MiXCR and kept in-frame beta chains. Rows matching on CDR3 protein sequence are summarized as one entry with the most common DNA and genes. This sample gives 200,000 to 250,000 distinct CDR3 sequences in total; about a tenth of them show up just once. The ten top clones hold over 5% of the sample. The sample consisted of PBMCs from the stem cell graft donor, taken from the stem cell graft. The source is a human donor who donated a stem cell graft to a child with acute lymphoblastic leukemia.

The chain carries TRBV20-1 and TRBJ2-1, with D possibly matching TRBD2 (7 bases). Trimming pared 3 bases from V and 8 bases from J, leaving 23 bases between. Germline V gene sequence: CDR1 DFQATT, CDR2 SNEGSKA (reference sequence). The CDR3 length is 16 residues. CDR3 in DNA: TGCAGTGCTAGGATTCGAAGGGGGGGCTATATGGATGAGCAGTTCTTC. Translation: CSARIRRGGYMDEQFF.

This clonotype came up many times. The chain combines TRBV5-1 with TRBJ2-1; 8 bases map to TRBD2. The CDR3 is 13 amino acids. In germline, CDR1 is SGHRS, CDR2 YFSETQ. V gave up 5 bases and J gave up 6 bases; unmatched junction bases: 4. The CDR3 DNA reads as TGCGCCAGCAGAACCGGGAGGGCCAATGAGCAGTTCTTC. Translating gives CASRTGRANEQFF.

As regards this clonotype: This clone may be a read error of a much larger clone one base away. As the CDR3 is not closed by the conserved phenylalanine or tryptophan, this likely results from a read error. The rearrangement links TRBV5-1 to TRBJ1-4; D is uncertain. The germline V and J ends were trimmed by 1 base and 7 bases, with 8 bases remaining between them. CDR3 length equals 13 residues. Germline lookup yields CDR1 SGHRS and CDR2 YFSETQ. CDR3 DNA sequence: TGCGCCAGCAGCTTGCAAAGTGGTGAAAAACTGTTTTAT. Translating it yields CASSLQSGEKLFY.

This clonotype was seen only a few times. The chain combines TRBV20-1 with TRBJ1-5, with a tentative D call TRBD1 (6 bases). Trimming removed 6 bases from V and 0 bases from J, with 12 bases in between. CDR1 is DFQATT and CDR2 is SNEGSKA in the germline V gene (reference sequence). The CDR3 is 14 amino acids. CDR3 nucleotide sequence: TGCAGTGCCTCGGGACAACTTAGCAATCAGCCCCAGCATTTT. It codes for CSASGQLSNQPQHF.

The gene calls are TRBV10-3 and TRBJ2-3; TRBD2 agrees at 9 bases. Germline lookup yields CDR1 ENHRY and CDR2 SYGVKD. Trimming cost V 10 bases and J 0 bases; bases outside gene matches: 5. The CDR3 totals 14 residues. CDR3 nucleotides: TGTGCCACCTGGACTAGCGATAGCACAGATACGCAGTATTTT. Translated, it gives CATWTSDSTDTQYF.

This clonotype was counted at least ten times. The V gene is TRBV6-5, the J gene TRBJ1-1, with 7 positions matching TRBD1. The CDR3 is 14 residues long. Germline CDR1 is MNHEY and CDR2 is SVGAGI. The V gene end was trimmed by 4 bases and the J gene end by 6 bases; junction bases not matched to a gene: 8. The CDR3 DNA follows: TGTGCCAGCAGTTCCTCCGACAGGGTAGCTGAAGCTTTCTTT. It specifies CASSSSDRVAEAFF.

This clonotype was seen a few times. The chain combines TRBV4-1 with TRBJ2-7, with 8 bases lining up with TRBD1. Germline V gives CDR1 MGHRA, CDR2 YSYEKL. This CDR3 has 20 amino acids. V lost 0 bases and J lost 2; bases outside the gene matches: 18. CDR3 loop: CASSQDQDRATLGRPYEQYF. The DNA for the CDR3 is TGCGCCAGCAGCCAAGACCAGGACAGGGCTACTCTAGGGAGGCCCTACGAGCAGTACTTC.

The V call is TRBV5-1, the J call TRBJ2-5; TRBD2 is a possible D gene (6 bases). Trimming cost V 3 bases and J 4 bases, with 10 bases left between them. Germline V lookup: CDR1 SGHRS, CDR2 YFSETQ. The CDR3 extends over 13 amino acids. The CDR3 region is CASSSGDRETQYF. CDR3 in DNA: TGCGCCAGCAGCTCGGGGGATAGAGAGACCCAGTACTTC. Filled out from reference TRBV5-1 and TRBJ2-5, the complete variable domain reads KAGVTQTPRYLIKTRGQQVTLSCSPISGHRSVSWYQQTPGQGLQFLFEYFSETQRNKGNFPGRFSGRQFSNSRSEMNVSTLELGDSALYLCASSSGDRETQYFGPGTRLLVL.

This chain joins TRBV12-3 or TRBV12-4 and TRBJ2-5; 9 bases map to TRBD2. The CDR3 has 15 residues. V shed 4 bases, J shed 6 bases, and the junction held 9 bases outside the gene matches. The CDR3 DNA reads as TGTGCCAGCAGTTCGCGAACCGGGACTAGCAAGACCCAGTACTTC. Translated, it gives CASSSRTGTSKTQYF.

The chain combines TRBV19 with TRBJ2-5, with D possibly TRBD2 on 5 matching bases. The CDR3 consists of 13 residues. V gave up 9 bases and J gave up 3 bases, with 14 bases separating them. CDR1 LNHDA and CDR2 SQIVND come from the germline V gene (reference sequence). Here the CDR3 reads CASRLGREETQYF. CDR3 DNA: TGTGCCAGCAGACTCGGGCGGGAAGAGACCCAGTACTTC.

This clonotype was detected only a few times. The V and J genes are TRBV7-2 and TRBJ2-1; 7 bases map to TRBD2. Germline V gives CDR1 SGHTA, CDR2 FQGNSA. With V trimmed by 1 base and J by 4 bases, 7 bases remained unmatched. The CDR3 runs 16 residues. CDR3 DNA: TGTGCCAGCAGCTTAGGGTCTATCGGGGGGTACAATGAGCAGTTCTTC. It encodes CASSLGSIGGYNEQFF.

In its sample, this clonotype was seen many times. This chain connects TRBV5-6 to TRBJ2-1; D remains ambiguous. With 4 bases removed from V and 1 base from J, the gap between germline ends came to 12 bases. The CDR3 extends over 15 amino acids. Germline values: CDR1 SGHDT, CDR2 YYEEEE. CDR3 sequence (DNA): TGTGCCAGCAGCGCGACGGATGCGTCCTACAATGAGCAGTTCTTC. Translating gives CASSATDASYNEQFF.

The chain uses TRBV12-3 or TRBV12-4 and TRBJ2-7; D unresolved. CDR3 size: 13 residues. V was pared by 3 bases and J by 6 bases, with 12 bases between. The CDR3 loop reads CASSLDRKGEQYF. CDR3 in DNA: TGTGCCAGCAGTTTGGACCGCAAGGGCGAGCAGTACTTC.

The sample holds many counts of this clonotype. The CDR3 sequence: CASSLETGTGSVGGTQYF. DNA for the CDR3: TGCGCCAGCAGCTTGGAAACCGGGACAGGGTCCGTCGGAGGGACCCAGTACTTC. The gene calls are TRBV5-1 and TRBJ2-5, with 9 bases fitting TRBD1. V was clipped by 0 bases and J by 7 bases; unmatched bases: 16. Germline-derived CDR1 and CDR2 are SGHRS and YFSETQ. The CDR3 runs 18 residues.

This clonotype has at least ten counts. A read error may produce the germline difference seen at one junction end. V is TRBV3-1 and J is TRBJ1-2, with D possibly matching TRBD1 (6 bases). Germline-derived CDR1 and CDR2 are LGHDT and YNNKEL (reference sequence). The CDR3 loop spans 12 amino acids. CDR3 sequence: CASSQGGRSYTF. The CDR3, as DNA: TGTGCCAGCAGTCAAGGGGGACGTAGCTACACCTTC.